This TCR beta chain was documented in a study of blood T cell repertoires in COVID-19. Living in 24 US areas, the participants were between roughly 18 and 89 years of age. Clinical history as reported by participants underpinned cohort assignment. The recovered donors of Cohort 3 showed two negative PCRs, clearance, or symptom resolution. As processed by the authors: It was from reference gene primer amplification that nucleated cell counts were estimated. TCRdb keeps only in-frame clones here, not all; method: immunoSEQ multiplex PCR. D and trimming come from the DNA, and the V and J calls and clone size come from that table. The sample carries some 300,000 clones, 89% recorded once. CDR1 is SEHNR, CDR2 FQNEAQ, per germline (reference sequence). This CDR3 has 13 residues. V lost 6 bases, J lost 3 bases, and 11 bases lay in between.

This TCR derives from a woman in her 30s who had recovered from COVID-19. Material: PBMCs or T cells enriched from blood (not recorded which). V is TRBV7-9 and J is TRBJ1-1; D is unresolved. The CDR3 DNA is TGTGCCAGCAGATCACATTTGGACACTGAAGCTTTCTTT. It is translated as CASRSHLDTEAFF.